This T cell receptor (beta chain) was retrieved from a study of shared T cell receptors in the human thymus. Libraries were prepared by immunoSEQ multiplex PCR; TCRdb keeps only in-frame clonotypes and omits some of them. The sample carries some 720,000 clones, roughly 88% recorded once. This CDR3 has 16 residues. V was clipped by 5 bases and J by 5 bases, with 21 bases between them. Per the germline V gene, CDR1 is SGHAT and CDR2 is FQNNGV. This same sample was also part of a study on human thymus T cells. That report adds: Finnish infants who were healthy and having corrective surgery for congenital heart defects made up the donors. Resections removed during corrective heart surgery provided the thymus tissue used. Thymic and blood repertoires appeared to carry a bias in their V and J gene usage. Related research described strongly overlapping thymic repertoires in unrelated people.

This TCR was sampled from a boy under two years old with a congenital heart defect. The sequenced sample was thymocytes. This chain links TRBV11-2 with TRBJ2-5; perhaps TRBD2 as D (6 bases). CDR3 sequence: CASSPLGTGRLETQYF. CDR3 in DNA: TGTGCCAGCAGCCCCCTCGGGACGGGGAGGTTGGAGACCCAGTACTTC.